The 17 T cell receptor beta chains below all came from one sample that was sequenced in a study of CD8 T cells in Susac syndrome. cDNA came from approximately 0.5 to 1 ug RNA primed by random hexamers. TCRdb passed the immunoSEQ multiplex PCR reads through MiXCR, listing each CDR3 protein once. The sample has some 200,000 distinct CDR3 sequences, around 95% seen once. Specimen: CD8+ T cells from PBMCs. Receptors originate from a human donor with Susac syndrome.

This CDR3 is CASSPRDGRTGELFF. The CDR3 bases are TGTGCCAGCTCACCACGCGATGGGAGGACCGGGGAGCTGTTTTTT. The chain uses TRBV18 and TRBJ2-2; the D gene is possibly TRBD2 (6 bases). V lost 1 base to trimming and J lost 5 bases, with 11 bases between them. CDR3 length: 15 amino acids. CDR1 is KGHSH and CDR2 is LQKENI in the germline V gene. Full variable domain (rest looked up from reference TRBV18 and TRBJ2-2): NAGVMQNPRHLVRRRGQEARLRCSPMKGHSHVYWYRQLPEEGLKFMVYLQKENIIDESGMPKERFSAEFPKEGPSILRIQQVVRGDSAAYFCASSPRDGRTGELFFGEGSRLTVL.

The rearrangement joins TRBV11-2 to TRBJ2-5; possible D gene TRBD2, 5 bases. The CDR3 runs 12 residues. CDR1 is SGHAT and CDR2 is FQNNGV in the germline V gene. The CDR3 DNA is TGTGCAACCATGGACTTCCAAGAGACCCAGTACTTC. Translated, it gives CATMDFQETQYF.

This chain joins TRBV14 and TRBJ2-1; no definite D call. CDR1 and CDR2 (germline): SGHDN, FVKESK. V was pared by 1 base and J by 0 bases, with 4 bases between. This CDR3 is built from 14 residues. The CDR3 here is CASSQASSYNEQFF. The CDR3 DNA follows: TGTGCCAGCAGCCAAGCGAGCTCCTACAATGAGCAGTTCTTC.

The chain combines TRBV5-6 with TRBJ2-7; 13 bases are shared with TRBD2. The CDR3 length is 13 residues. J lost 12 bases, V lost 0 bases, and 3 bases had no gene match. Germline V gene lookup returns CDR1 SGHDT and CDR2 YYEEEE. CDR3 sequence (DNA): TGTGCCAGCAGCTTGGGACTAGCGGGGGGTGTGTACTTC. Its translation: CASSLGLAGGVYF.

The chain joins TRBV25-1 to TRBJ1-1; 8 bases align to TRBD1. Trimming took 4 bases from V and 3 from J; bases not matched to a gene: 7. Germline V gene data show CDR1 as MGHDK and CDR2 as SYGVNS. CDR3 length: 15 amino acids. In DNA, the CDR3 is TGTGCCAGCAGTGCAACAGGGGGATTCGACACTGAAGCTTTCTTT. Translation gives CASSATGGFDTEAFF.

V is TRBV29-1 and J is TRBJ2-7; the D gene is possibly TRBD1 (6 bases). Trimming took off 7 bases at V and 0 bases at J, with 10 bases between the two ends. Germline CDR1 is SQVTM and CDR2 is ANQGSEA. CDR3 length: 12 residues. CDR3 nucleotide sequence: TGCAGCGGGGAAGGGGGCTCCTACGAGCAGTACTTC. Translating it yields CSGEGGSYEQYF.

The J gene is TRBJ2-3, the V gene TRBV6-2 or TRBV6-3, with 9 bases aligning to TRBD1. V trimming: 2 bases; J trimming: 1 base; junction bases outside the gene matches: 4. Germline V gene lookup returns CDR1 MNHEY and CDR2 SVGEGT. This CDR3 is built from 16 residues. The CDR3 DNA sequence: TGTGCCAGCAGTTACGGGACAGGGATCGGCACAGATACGCAGTATTTT. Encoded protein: CASSYGTGIGTDTQYF.

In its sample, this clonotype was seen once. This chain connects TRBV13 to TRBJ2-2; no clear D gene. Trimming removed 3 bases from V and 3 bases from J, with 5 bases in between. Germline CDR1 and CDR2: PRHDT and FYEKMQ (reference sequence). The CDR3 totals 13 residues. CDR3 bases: TGTGCCAGCAGCTTCGTGGACACCGGGGAGCTGTTTTTT. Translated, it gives CASSFVDTGELFF.

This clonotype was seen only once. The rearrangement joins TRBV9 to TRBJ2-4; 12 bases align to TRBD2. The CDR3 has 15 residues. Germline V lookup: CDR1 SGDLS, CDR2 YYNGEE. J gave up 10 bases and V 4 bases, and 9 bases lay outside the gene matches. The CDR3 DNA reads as TGTGCCAGCAGCCAGGGACTAGCGGGTCCTCTAATTCAGTACTTC. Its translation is CASSQGLAGPLIQYF.

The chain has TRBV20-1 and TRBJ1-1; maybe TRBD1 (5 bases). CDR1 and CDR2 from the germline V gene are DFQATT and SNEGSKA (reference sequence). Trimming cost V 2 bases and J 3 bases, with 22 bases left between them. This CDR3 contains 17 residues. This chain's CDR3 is CSARSRQGVRRYTEAFF. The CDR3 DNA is TGCAGTGCTAGAAGTAGGCAGGGAGTTCGTAGGTACACTGAAGCTTTCTTT.

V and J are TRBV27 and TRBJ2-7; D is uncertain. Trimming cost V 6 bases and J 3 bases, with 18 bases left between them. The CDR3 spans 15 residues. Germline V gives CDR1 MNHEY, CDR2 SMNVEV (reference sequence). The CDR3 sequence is CASSPAKWQNYEQYF. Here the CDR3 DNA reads TGTGCCAGCAGCCCGGCCAAGTGGCAGAACTACGAGCAGTACTTC.

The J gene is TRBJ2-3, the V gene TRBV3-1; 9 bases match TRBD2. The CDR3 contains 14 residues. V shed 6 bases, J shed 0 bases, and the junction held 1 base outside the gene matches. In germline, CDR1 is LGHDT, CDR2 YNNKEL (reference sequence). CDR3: CASRAGGSTDTQYF. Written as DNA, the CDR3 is TGTGCCAGCAGAGCGGGGGGCAGCACAGATACGCAGTATTTT.

The CDR3, as DNA: TGTGCCAGCAGCTTCGAAACAGGGAACTATGGCTACACCTTC. This codes for CASSFETGNYGYTF. The gene calls are TRBV11-2 and TRBJ1-2, with D possibly being TRBD1 (6 bases). The CDR3 runs to 14 residues. In germline, CDR1 is SGHAT, CDR2 FQNNGV. V shed 3 bases and J shed 2 bases, with 10 bases lying between them.

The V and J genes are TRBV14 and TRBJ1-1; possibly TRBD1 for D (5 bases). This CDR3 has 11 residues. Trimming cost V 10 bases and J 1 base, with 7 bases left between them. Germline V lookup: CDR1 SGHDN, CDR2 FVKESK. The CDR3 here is CATGANTEAFF. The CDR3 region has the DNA TGTGCCACTGGGGCGAACACTGAAGCTTTCTTT.

The DNA of the CDR3 is TGCGCCAGCAGCCAAGATCCAGCCGGTGGCAGGGAAGGGACCCAGTACTTC. As protein: CASSQDPAGGREGTQYF. The chain carries TRBV4-1 and TRBJ2-5, with a possible D match to TRBD1 (5 bases). This CDR3 region has 17 residues. Trimming removed 0 bases from V and 7 bases from J, with 21 bases in between. Per germline, CDR1 MGHRA and CDR2 YSYEKL.

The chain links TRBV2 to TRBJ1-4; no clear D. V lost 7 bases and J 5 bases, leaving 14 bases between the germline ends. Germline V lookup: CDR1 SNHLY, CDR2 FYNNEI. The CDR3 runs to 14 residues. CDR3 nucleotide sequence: TGTGCCAGCATGGAAAGTATTGGGAATGAAAAACTGTTTTTT. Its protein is CASMESIGNEKLFF.

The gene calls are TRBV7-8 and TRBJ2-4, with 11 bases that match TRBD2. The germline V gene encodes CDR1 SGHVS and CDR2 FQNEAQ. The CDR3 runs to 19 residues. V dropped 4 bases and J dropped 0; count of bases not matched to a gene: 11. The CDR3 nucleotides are TGTGCCAGCAGCTCCCAACTAGCGGGAGAGAGACTAGCCAAAAACATTCAGTACTTC. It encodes CASSSQLAGERLAKNIQYF.